These 10 T cell receptor beta chains came from one sample sequenced in a study of T-cell memory formation after mild COVID-19. TCRdb reprocessed the 5' RACE reads with MiXCR, giving one entry per CDR3 protein. This sample has about 130,000 distinct CDR3 sequences; about 17% occur once, and the top ten carry approximately 14%. The source material was PBMCs or a T cell subset sorted from them (not recorded which). These receptor sequences come from an adult woman who had mild COVID-19 (a few samples of this study predate the infection). Cell type and time point are not known.

The chain couples TRBV7-2 to TRBJ1-6; 8 bases match TRBD1. Germline values: CDR1 SGHTA, CDR2 FQGNSA. The CDR3 runs 15 residues. V trimming: 4 bases; J trimming: 7 bases; junction bases outside the gene matches: 6. The CDR3: CASSSTTGANSPLHF. The CDR3 DNA is TGTGCCAGCAGCTCAACGACAGGGGCGAATTCACCCCTCCACTTT.

This clonotype has a handful of counts. The rearrangement joins TRBV10-3 to TRBJ1-1; D gene unclear. V dropped 8 bases and J dropped 8 bases, with 12 bases sitting between them. CDR3 length: 11 amino acids. Germline values: CDR1 ENHRY, CDR2 SYGVKD. The CDR3 reads CAISPGSEAFF. CDR3 nucleotides: TGTGCCATCTCACCGGGATCCGAAGCTTTCTTT.

The chain employs TRBV24-1 and TRBJ1-1; D is unresolved. V was pared by 8 bases and J by 4 bases, with 7 bases between. The CDR3 spans 11 residues. Germline CDR1 KGHDR, CDR2 SFDVKD. This CDR3 reads CATKTPTEAFF. The DNA for the CDR3 is TGTGCCACCAAGACCCCCACTGAAGCTTTCTTT.

This clonotype was seen more than once but under ten times. The chain employs TRBV20-1 and TRBJ1-6; 10 nucleotides align to TRBD1. CDR1 and CDR2 (germline): DFQATT, SNEGSKA (reference sequence). This CDR3 contains 14 residues. V lost 0 bases and J lost 7; bases outside the gene matches: 0. The CDR3 protein is CSAREGQGNSPLHF. The CDR3 DNA sequence: TGCAGTGCTAGAGAGGGACAGGGGAATTCACCCCTCCACTTT.

This chain uses TRBV12-3 or TRBV12-4 with TRBJ1-2; 9 bases are a match to TRBD1. The V gene end was trimmed by 5 bases and the J gene end by 4 bases; junction bases not matched to a gene: 2. This CDR3 has 13 amino acids. CDR3 amino acids: CASSAGQGYGYTF. CDR3 coding DNA: TGTGCCAGCAGTGCGGGACAGGGCTATGGCTACACCTTC.

This clonotype has just a few counts. The CDR3 DNA sequence: TGTGCCAGCAGTTTAGAAGGGACATCAATCGAGCTGTTTTTT. Its protein product is CASSLEGTSIELFF. The chain carries TRBV12-3 or TRBV12-4 and TRBJ2-2, with D perhaps TRBD1 (6 bases). Trimming stripped 1 base from V and 11 bases from J, with 14 bases between. The CDR3 runs 14 residues.

In this sample, this clonotype turned up a few times. The rearrangement joins TRBV5-1 to TRBJ2-5; D gene ambiguous. The CDR3 is 15 residues long. V was pared by 0 bases and J by 0 bases, with 9 bases between. Looked up from germline, CDR1 is SGHRS and CDR2 is YFSETQ. CDR3 nucleotide sequence: TGCGCCAGCAGCTTGGTCCCTGAGTACCAAGAGACCCAGTACTTC. Its protein product is CASSLVPEYQETQYF.

The chain combines TRBV20-1 with TRBJ1-2, with TRBD1 as a possible D gene (5 bases). The CDR3 has 15 amino acids. V was pared by 6 bases and J by 4 bases, with 21 bases between. The germline V gene has CDR1 DFQATT and CDR2 SNEGSKA (reference sequence). The CDR3 is CSASSSAERGYGYTF. CDR3 DNA sequence: TGCAGTGCCAGTTCTTCGGCCGAAAGGGGCTATGGCTACACCTTC.

This clonotype was detected ten times or more. The rearrangement links TRBV24-1 to TRBJ2-7; a weak D match, TRBD1 (5 bases). V dropped 4 bases and J dropped 3 bases, with 9 bases sitting between them. The CDR3 is made up of 13 amino acids. Germline loops: CDR1 KGHDR, CDR2 SFDVKD. The CDR3 coding sequence is TGTGCCACCAGTGACCCGCAGGGCTACGAGCAGTACTTC. Protein: CATSDPQGYEQYF.

This clonotype was seen at least ten times. CDR3 loop: CSARLSRGMREQYF. The CDR3 region has the DNA TGCAGTGCTAGGCTGTCCCGCGGAATGAGGGAGCAGTACTTC. The chain carries TRBV20-1 and TRBJ2-7; D unresolved. CDR1 and CDR2 (germline): DFQATT, SNEGSKA (reference sequence). The CDR3 loop spans 14 amino acids. V lost 3 bases and J 7 bases, leaving 19 bases between the germline ends.